This T cell receptor beta chain is drawn from a study of T-cell reconstitution after alpha-beta-depleted transplantation in children (dated by TCRdb to 2015 to 2016). About the investigation overall: Using TCR repertoire profiling, the study quantitatively followed how T-cell immune reconstitution unfolded in children after TCRalphabeta/CD19-depleted allogeneic hematopoietic cell transplantation.

V is pared back by 2 bases and J by 6 bases, with 15 bases lying between the germline termini. The CDR3 numbers 15 residues from cysteine through phenylalanine. The CDR3 DNA has 45 bases and is translated from base 1. The CDR1 and CDR2 encoded by the germline V gene (reference sequence) are PRHDT and FYEKMQ. Findings and caveats that apply to the study as a whole: The apparently early alphabetaT-cell count recovery about two months after transplant was reportedly dependent on only several hundred rapidly expanded clones derived from non-depleted graft cells. The frequencies of hyperexpanded clones fell over the following months, and after one year, T-cell counts and TCRbeta diversity were mostly attributed to newly produced T cells. In some patients, the high TCRbeta diversity seen at day 60 was put down to recipient T cells and intrathymic progenitors that had survived conditioning.

The treatment or condition label, read with the paper, signifies: allogeneic hematopoietic cell transplantation with graft depleted of TCRalphabeta T cells and CD19 B cells. Transplant recipients were children who received TCRalphabeta/CD19-depleted allogeneic hematopoietic cell grafts. Libraries were constructed by PCR. The run used an Illumina HiSeq 2500. TCR libraries were prepared with molecular barcoding, using unique molecular identifiers to normalize TCRbeta repertoire quantification. Starting from the raw public reads, TCRdb applied fastp trimming at Q25, assembled clones with MiXCR and retained in-frame beta chains. Rows with one shared CDR3 protein collapse into an entry with the most common genes and DNA. This sample comprises around 370,000 distinct CDR3 sequences, about a sixth of them detected only once. The leading ten clones occupy about 41% of the sample. For this clonotype: The clone's antigen remains unknown. Per-nucleotide qualities are absent, and no much larger clonotype sits a single base away.

Sequenced here: PBMCs, mostly from graft donor cells, sampled 360 days after TCRalphabeta/CD19-depleted stem cell transplant. This chain is built from TRBV13 and TRBJ2-3; the D gene is unclear. This TCR was recovered from a male patient aged 2-15 years who had a stem cell transplant for acute lymphoblastic leukemia, so the T cells may come from the graft donor. The DNA sequence is given as TGTGCCAGCAGCTTAAACCCCAACGGTTTCGATACGCAGTATTTT. The resulting protein is CASSLNPNGFDTQYF. The CDR3 plus the reference TRBV13 and TRBJ2-3 genes for the other parts give the full variable domain: AAGVIQSPRHLIKEKRETATLKCYPIPRHDTVYWYQQGPGQDPQFLISFYEKMQSDKGSIPDRFSAQQFSDYHSELNMSSLELGDSALYFCASSLNPNGFDTQYFGPGTRLTVL.